Listed below are T cell receptor beta chains from one sample, sequenced in a study of blood T cell repertoires in COVID-19. The repertoire was sequenced with immunoSEQ multiplex PCR; TCRdb's copy has only in-frame clones and lacks some. This table holds fewer than 300,000 clones, 80% to 90% found once. The sequencing input was peripheral blood. These TCRs come from a woman between 45 and 60 years old who had recovered from COVID-19. Each CDR3 is given with its conserved first and last residue. The D gene is left open where the match is weak. The size of a clone is reported for some rows only, either as once, few or many, or as a class for expanded clones.

clone_size d_call j_call v_call cdr3_aa cdr3_nt
few TRBD2 TRBJ2-7 TRBV10-2 CASSGSGNAYEQYF TGCGCCAGCAGTGGGAGCGGGAATGCCTACGAGCAGTACTTC
- TRBD1 TRBJ2-3 TRBV4-2 CASSKGQGGTDTQYF TGTGCCAGCAGCAAGGGACAGGGAGGTACAGATACGCAGTATTTT
- TRBD1 TRBJ1-1 TRBV7-3 CASSPGTAQMNTEAFF TGTGCCAGCAGCCCTGGGACAGCACAAATGAACACTGAAGCTTTCTTT
- TRBD2 TRBJ2-1 TRBV9 CASSFTSGSNNEQFF TGTGCCAGCAGCTTCACTAGCGGGAGTAACAATGAGCAGTTCTTC
- TRBD2 TRBJ2-1 TRBV12-5 CASVDGLAGGRNEQFF TGTGCTAGTGTCGACGGACTAGCGGGGGGGCGGAATGAGCAGTTCTTC
- - TRBJ2-1 TRBV4-1 CASSQIMLAGSNEQFF TGCGCCAGCAGCCAAATCATGCTTGCGGGGTCGAATGAGCAGTTCTTC
- TRBD1 TRBJ1-1 TRBV6-5 CASSYSRQGGTEAFF TGTGCCAGCAGTTACTCTAGACAGGGTGGGACTGAAGCTTTCTTT
- TRBD1 TRBJ1-1 TRBV28 CASSTQGATEAFF TGTGCCAGCAGTACACAGGGGGCGACTGAAGCTTTCTTT
once TRBD1 TRBJ1-1 TRBV27 CASSPLQGANTEAFF TGTGCCAGCAGTCCCCTACAGGGGGCGAACACTGAAGCTTTCTTT
- TRBD1 TRBJ2-7 TRBV6-2/TRBV6-3 CASSSLGQGPYEQYF TGTGCCAGCAGTTCCCTCGGACAGGGCCCCTACGAGCAGTACTTC